The 31 T cell receptor beta chains presented below share a single source sample, sequenced in a study of Ad26.COV2.S vaccination and SARS-CoV-2 variants. Clones were sequenced by immunoSEQ multiplex PCR, and TCRdb holds only the in-frame ones, with some missing. The table lists some 390,000 clones, 75% to 90% of them singletons, with roughly 3.2% in the top ten. Treatment given: about 20 received Ad26.COV2.S at low or high dose, single or two shots; about 5 received placebo; per-sample allocation not given. Sampling occurred on day 63 after the first vaccine or placebo injection. Sequenced material: peripheral blood, taken in a trial of Ad26.COV2.S vaccine versus placebo. Receptor source: a person between 18 and 59 years old who received the Ad26.COV2.S COVID-19 vaccine or a placebo.

The count of this clone is one. This chain uses TRBV7-7 with TRBJ2-3; tentative D call: TRBD2 (6 bases). The CDR3 consists of 15 residues. Germline loops: CDR1 SSHAT, CDR2 FNYEAQ (reference sequence). The V end was cut by 5 bases, the J end by 4 bases, with 16 bases between. The CDR3 coding sequence is TGTGCCAGCAGCGGCGGGAAGGGTAGTTCAGATACGCAGTATTTT. Translation: CASSGGKGSSDTQYF.

The chain is built from TRBV2 and TRBJ2-7, with a possible D match to TRBD2 (6 bases). The germline V gene has CDR1 SNHLY and CDR2 FYNNEI. Trimming shortened V by 6 bases and J by 4 bases, and 10 bases separated the two germline ends. This CDR3 has 12 residues. The CDR3 sequence is CASRGTLYEQYF. CDR3 sequence (DNA): TGTGCCAGCAGGGGGACTCTTTACGAGCAGTACTTC.

This clone showed up just a few times. V gene TRBV30 combines with J gene TRBJ1-2, with 7 positions matching TRBD1. The V and J ends lost 1 base and 9 bases, in that order; junction bases with no gene match: 5. The CDR3 consists of 12 residues. Germline V gene lookup returns CDR1 GTSNPN and CDR2 SVGIG (reference sequence). The CDR3 protein is CAWSGDRGSYTF. For the CDR3, the DNA is TGTGCCTGGAGTGGGGACAGAGGAAGCTACACCTTC.

V and J are TRBV9 and TRBJ1-1, with TRBD1 as a possible D gene (6 bases). Between the trimmed V and J ends, which lost 0 bases and 1 base, there was a span of 10 bases. From germline, CDR1 is SGDLS and CDR2 YYNGEE. This CDR3 spans 15 amino acids. The CDR3 region is CASSVVGGPNTEAFF. The CDR3 DNA is TGTGCCAGCAGCGTAGTCGGGGGGCCGAACACTGAAGCTTTCTTT.

The J gene is TRBJ2-7, the V gene TRBV7-8; a possible D gene is TRBD1 (5 bases). The V end lost 1 base, the J end lost 4 bases, and 11 bases lay between the germline ends. CDR1 SGHVS and CDR2 FQNEAQ come from the germline V gene. The CDR3 sequence is 14 residues long. The CDR3 loop is CASSLEGNLYEQYF. For the CDR3, the DNA is TGTGCCAGCAGCTTAGAGGGGAACTTGTACGAGCAGTACTTC.

This sequence joins TRBV5-8 and TRBJ1-1, with 7 bases that match TRBD1. CDR1 SGHTS and CDR2 YDEGEE come from the germline V gene. With V trimmed by 7 bases and J by 2 bases, 5 bases remained unmatched. The CDR3 loop spans 13 amino acids. CDR3 amino acids: CASPTGPNTEAFF. CDR3 coding DNA: TGTGCCAGCCCGACAGGGCCCAACACTGAAGCTTTCTTT.

The chain has TRBV15 and TRBJ1-2, with unresolved D. The germline V and J ends were trimmed by 0 bases and 3 bases, with 8 bases remaining between them. Per the germline V gene, CDR1 is LNHNV and CDR2 is YYDKDF (reference sequence). This CDR3 spans 14 amino acids. The CDR3 is CATSRDVADYGYTF. Written as DNA, the CDR3 is TGTGCCACCAGCAGAGATGTGGCAGACTATGGCTACACCTTC. Combining the CDR3 with reference TRBV15 and TRBJ1-2 gives the whole variable domain DAMVIQNPRYQVTQFGKPVTLSCSQTLNHNVMYWYQQKSSQAPKLLFHYYDKDFNNEADTPDNFQSRRPNTSFCFLDIRSPGLGDTAMYLCATSRDVADYGYTFGSGTRLTVV.

V gene TRBV20-1 combines with J gene TRBJ2-1; the match to TRBD2 covers 12 bases. In germline, CDR1 is DFQATT, CDR2 SNEGSKA (reference sequence). The V gene end was trimmed by 3 bases and the J gene end by 2 bases; junction bases not matched to a gene: 2. There are 15 residues in the CDR3. CDR3 nucleotide sequence: TGCAGTGCTAGTGCTAGCGGGGGGGCCTACAATGAGCAGTTCTTC. It encodes CSASASGGAYNEQFF.

J is TRBJ2-1 and V is TRBV2; TRBD2 might be the D (5 bases). CDR1 is SNHLY and CDR2 is FYNNEI in the germline V gene. V was cut by 7 bases and J by 0 bases, with 10 bases left in between. The CDR3 sequence is 14 residues long. CDR3 residues: CASKVGSSYNEQFF. The CDR3 coding sequence is TGTGCCAGCAAGGTAGGGAGCTCCTACAATGAGCAGTTCTTC.

This clone was recorded a few times. The chain combines TRBV5-6 with TRBJ1-2; D is ambiguous. V lost 0 bases and J 4 bases, leaving 16 bases between the germline ends. Per the germline V gene, CDR1 is SGHDT and CDR2 is YYEEEE. CDR3 size: 16 residues. The CDR3 spells CASSLEGRLNLYGYTF. Written as DNA, the CDR3 is TGTGCCAGCAGCTTGGAAGGTCGGCTCAACCTCTATGGCTACACCTTC.

The rearrangement links TRBV10-1 to TRBJ2-7; 11 positions agree with TRBD2. Per the germline V gene, CDR1 is WNHNN and CDR2 is SYGVQD (reference sequence). The CDR3 covers 14 residues. The ends lost 4 bases at V and 3 bases at J; junction bases unmatched: 2. The chain's CDR3 is CASSAGLADYEQYF. The CDR3 nucleotides read TGCGCCAGCAGTGCGGGACTAGCGGACTACGAGCAGTACTTC.

The CDR3 nucleotides read TGCAGCGTCGTAGCGGGGGAGGCCTACGAGCAGTACTTC. This sequence encodes CSVVAGEAYEQYF. J is TRBJ2-7 and V is TRBV29-1; 9 nucleotides agree with TRBD2. The V segment lost 6 bases and the J segment 2 bases; nucleotides outside the gene matches: 5. The CDR3 sequence is 13 residues long. The germline gives CDR1 SQVTM, CDR2 ANQGSEA.

This chain connects TRBV24-1 to TRBJ2-5, with 12 bases that match TRBD1. CDR3 length: 16 amino acids. The V gene end was trimmed by 4 bases and the J gene end by 4 bases; junction bases not matched to a gene: 6. Germline V gene lookup returns CDR1 KGHDR and CDR2 SFDVKD. CDR3 nucleotide sequence: TGTGCCACCAGTGACTCCGGGACAGGGGGCTCAGAGACCCAGTACTTC. The encoded protein is CATSDSGTGGSETQYF.

The rearrangement uses TRBV7-8 and TRBJ2-7; TRBD2 is a possible D gene (6 bases). Trimming left V 2 bases short and J 0 bases short, with 11 bases between. CDR3 length: 15 amino acids. Germline-derived CDR1 and CDR2 are SGHVS and FQNEAQ. This chain's CDR3 is CASSLYGGNSYEQYF. DNA for the CDR3: TGTGCCAGCAGCTTATACGGGGGTAACTCCTACGAGCAGTACTTC.

This clone was recorded once. The V and J genes are TRBV11-2 and TRBJ2-1, with D tentatively TRBD1 (6 bases). This CDR3 is 15 amino acids long. Germline assignment: CDR1 SGHAT and CDR2 FQNNGV. V was shortened by 1 base and J by 4 bases, with 11 bases between the two germline ends. CDR3 in amino acids: CASSLGQGIYNEQFF. DNA for the CDR3: TGTGCCAGCAGCTTAGGGCAGGGGATTTACAATGAGCAGTTCTTC. The whole variable domain, filled in from reference TRBV11-2 and TRBJ2-1, reads EAGVAQSPRYKIIEKRQSVAFWCNPISGHATLYWYQQILGQGPKLLIQFQNNGVVDDSQLPKDRFSAERLKGVDSTLKIQPAKLEDSAVYLCASSLGQGIYNEQFFGPGTRLTVL.

This clone appeared a single time. The chain is built from TRBV12-3 or TRBV12-4 and TRBJ1-1; no clear D. The CDR3 is made up of 13 amino acids. The V gene lost 8 bases and the J gene lost 1 base, with 11 bases spanning the gap. This CDR3 reads CASVPFKNTEAFF. The CDR3 nucleotides are TGTGCCAGCGTCCCCTTCAAGAACACTGAAGCTTTCTTT.

This chain links TRBV30 with TRBJ2-6, with D unclear. The CDR3 contains 16 residues. The germline V gene has CDR1 GTSNPN and CDR2 SVGIG (reference sequence). Trimming took 1 base from V and 0 from J, leaving 10 bases between them. As DNA, the CDR3 is TGTGCCTGGAGTGGGGCCCTACTCTCTGGGGCCAACGTCCTGACTTTC. Protein product: CAWSGALLSGANVLTF. Using reference TRBV30 and TRBJ2-6 for the parts outside the CDR3, the full variable domain is SQTIHQWPATLVQPVGSPLSLECTVEGTSNPNLYWYRQAAGRGLQLLFYSVGIGQISSEVPQNLSASRPQDRQFILSSKKLLLSDSGFYLCAWSGALLSGANVLTFGAGSRLTVL.

The DNA for the CDR3 is TGTGCCAGCAGCGACCCAACTAGCGGGAGGTACCAAGAGACCCAGTACTTC. It specifies CASSDPTSGRYQETQYF. V usage is TRBV7-9 and J usage is TRBJ2-5; TRBD2 matches 12 bases. After removal of 5 bases from V and 0 bases from J, the junction contained 7 bases not matched to a gene. CDR1 and CDR2 from the germline V gene are SEHNR and FQNEAQ (reference sequence). The CDR3 length is 17 residues. Based on the CDR3 plus reference TRBV7-9 and TRBJ2-5, the full variable domain is DTGVSQNPRHKITKRGQNVTFRCDPISEHNRLYWYRQTLGQGPEFLTYFQNEAQLEKSRLLSDRFSAERPKGSFSTLEIQRTEQGDSAMYLCASSDPTSGRYQETQYFGPGTRLLVL.

J is TRBJ2-7 and V is TRBV10-3, with TRBD1 matching over 7 bases. J gave up 2 bases and V 7 bases, and 11 bases lay outside the gene matches. Germline CDR1 reads ENHRY; CDR2 reads SYGVKD. The CDR3 covers 15 residues. CDR3 coding DNA: TGTGCCATCAAGACGTACACAGGGGAGACCTACGAGCAGTACTTC. Translation gives CAIKTYTGETYEQYF.

This chain uses TRBV18 with TRBJ1-2; D remains ambiguous. The CDR3 is 14 amino acids. Germline V gene lookup returns CDR1 KGHSH and CDR2 LQKENI. V was clipped by 2 bases and J by 8 bases, with 15 bases between them. The CDR3 sequence is CASSPEAAGYGYTF. The CDR3 DNA reads as TGTGCCAGCTCACCAGAAGCGGCAGGATACGGCTACACCTTC.

This clone was counted once. This sequence joins TRBV21-1 and TRBJ2-1; the table's D call, TRBD2, has no DNA check behind it. TRBV21-1 is recorded as a pseudogene. The CDR3 has 18 residues. Written as DNA, the CDR3 is TGTGCCAGCAGCCCATCTGGGACTAGCGGGGGGGCCTACAATGAGCAGTTCTTC. Residues: CASSPSGTSGGAYNEQFF.

Comment on this clone: The sample holds other DNA sequences that translate to the same CDR3. The genes are TRBV12-3 or TRBV12-4 and TRBJ2-1, with D unclear. The V gene lost 5 bases and the J gene lost 5 bases, with 4 bases spanning the gap. This CDR3 spans 11 amino acids. The CDR3 nucleotides read TGTGCCAGCAGTCTCAACAATGAGCAGTTCTTC. Amino acids: CASSLNNEQFF.

The chain carries TRBV6-6 and TRBJ2-7; D possibly matches TRBD1 or TRBD2 (6 bases each). V lost 0 bases to trimming and J lost 2 bases, with 8 bases between them. The CDR3 length is 14 residues. Germline V gene data show CDR1 as MNHNY and CDR2 as SVGAGI (reference sequence). CDR3 residues: CASSYSGGPYEQYF. In DNA, the CDR3 is TGTGCCAGCAGTTACTCCGGGGGCCCCTACGAGCAGTACTTC.

This chain uses TRBV2 with TRBJ2-1; 13 nucleotides match TRBD2. The germline CDR1 and CDR2 sequences are SNHLY and FYNNEI. This CDR3 is built from 15 residues. V lost 5 bases to trimming and J lost 6 bases; unmatched junction nucleotides: 4. The DNA of the CDR3 is TGTGCCAGCAGTCGACTAGCGGGGGGCACCAATGAGCAGTTCTTC. The encoded protein is CASSRLAGGTNEQFF.

This sequence joins TRBV15 and TRBJ1-5; D possibly corresponds to TRBD1 (5 bases). The germline CDR1 and CDR2 sequences are LNHNV and YYDKDF (reference sequence). V was pared by 0 bases and J by 6 bases, with 9 bases between. The CDR3 loop spans 14 amino acids. In nucleotides, the CDR3 is TGTGCCACCAGCAGAGACAGGGTCGGTCAGCCCCAGCATTTT. Protein: CATSRDRVGQPQHF.

The chain combines TRBV7-2 with TRBJ2-3; no definite D call. This CDR3 is 17 amino acids long. V gave up 0 bases and J gave up 6 bases, with 19 bases separating them. The V gene's germline CDR1 is SGHTA and CDR2 FQGNSA. The CDR3 DNA follows: TGTGCCAGCAGCTTAGCGTACGACGGAATCCCACCCGATACGCAGTATTTT. This codes for CASSLAYDGIPPDTQYF.

The chain is built from TRBV4-1 and TRBJ1-4, with D hard to call. The V gene's germline CDR1 is MGHRA and CDR2 YSYEKL. CDR3 length equals 14 residues. V lost 3 bases and J 8 bases, leaving 13 bases between the germline ends. The CDR3, as DNA: TGCGCCAGCAGCCAGGGGTGGGGAGGAGAAAAACTGTTTTTT. Encoded protein: CASSQGWGGEKLFF.

This chain joins TRBV19 and TRBJ1-1, with TRBD1 matching 10 bases. The CDR3 totals 18 residues. Germline CDR1 reads LNHDA; CDR2 reads SQIVND (reference sequence). V lost 3 bases, J lost 8 bases, and 18 bases stayed unmatched. The CDR3 loop is CASSISPTGGFVLPEAFF. CDR3 sequence (DNA): TGTGCCAGTAGTATCTCGCCGACAGGGGGCTTCGTTTTACCCGAAGCTTTCTTT.

J is TRBJ2-5 and V is TRBV28; 10 bases line up with TRBD2. The junction had 8 bases not matched to a gene; V was cut back by 5 bases and J by 5 bases. The CDR3 contains 15 residues. Germline V gives CDR1 MDHEN, CDR2 SYDVKM. The CDR3 DNA reads as TGTGCCAGCAGTCGGGCTAGCGGGGGACGTGAGACCCAGTACTTC. This encodes CASSRASGGRETQYF.

The V and J genes are TRBV9 and TRBJ1-5, with 7 bases that match TRBD1. V lost 9 bases to trimming and J lost 7 bases; unmatched junction nucleotides: 10. The CDR3 loop spans 13 amino acids. Germline V gene lookup returns CDR1 SGDLS and CDR2 YYNGEE. CDR3 coding DNA: TGTGCCACCAACCGACAGGGAAGACAGCCCCAGCATTTT. Amino acids: CATNRQGRQPQHF.

The chain uses TRBV5-1 and TRBJ2-1, with 9 bases that match TRBD2. The CDR3 sequence is 15 residues long. Germline-derived CDR1 and CDR2 are SGHRS and YFSETQ. V lost 0 bases to trimming and J lost 5 bases; unmatched junction nucleotides: 3. The CDR3 region is CASSLELAGNNEQFF. In DNA, the CDR3 is TGCGCCAGCAGCTTGGAGCTAGCGGGGAACAATGAGCAGTTCTTC.